Below, 18 T cell receptor beta chains from the same sample are listed, as sequenced in a study of molecular identifiers for immune sequencing clone quantification (dated by TCRdb to 2017 to 2018). The library relied on PCR. Sequencing relied on a NextSeq 500. TCRdb ran its own pipeline on the public reads, namely fastp trimming at Q25 and MiXCR clone calling, and kept in-frame beta chains. A single entry per CDR3 protein holds the most common genes and DNA from its merged rows. A total of about 630,000 distinct CDR3 sequences appear in this sample, 25% of them only once. About 0.84% of the sample is held by the ten biggest clonotypes. Source material: naive CD8+ T cells from blood, with Jurkat cell RNA spiked in. According to the study, the label for this sample's cell subset or site signals: FACS-sorted CD8+CD4-CCR7+CD45RA+ naive T cells. The receptors derive from a human donor in good health. Some libraries in this study had Jurkat cell RNA spiked in.

Remarks on this clonotype: With only one base between it and a far larger clone, this is likely a read error. J is TRBJ2-7 and V is TRBV6-5, with 11 bases fitting TRBD1. The germline V gene encodes CDR1 MNHEY and CDR2 SVGAGI. This CDR3 contains 14 residues. The CDR3 bases are TGTGCCAGCAGTTACGGGACAGGGGGTTACGGGCAGTACTTC. Its protein is CASSYGTGGYGQYF.

Details on this clonotype: This could be a read error, since a much larger clone is one nucleotide away. The chain carries TRBV7-6 and TRBJ2-3, with D perhaps TRBD1 (6 bases). The germline CDR1 and CDR2 sequences are SGHVS and FNYEAQ. V was clipped by 5 bases and J by 0 bases, with 12 bases between them. CDR3 size: 15 residues. CDR3 DNA sequence: TGTGCCAGCAGCATAGGACAGATTAGCACAGATACGCAGTATTTT. Translation gives CASSIGQISTDTQYF.

Of note for this clonotype: The CDR3 carries no conserved terminal phenylalanine or tryptophan, so it likely arises from a read error. The DNA is left out, because the CDR3 cannot be placed on it with certainty; the CDR3 is given as TCRdb lists it. The chain employs TRBV7-9 and TRBJ2-2. Germline CDR1 SEHNR, CDR2 FQNEAQ (reference sequence). Ends included, the CDR3 has 11 residues. This chain's CDR3 is CASSFTVELLV.

The chain carries TRBV7-9 and TRBJ2-7, with D uncertain. With 2 bases removed from V and 2 bases from J, the gap between germline ends came to 10 bases. CDR1 is SEHNR, CDR2 FQNEAQ, per germline (reference sequence). CDR3 length: 14 residues. The CDR3 nucleotides are TGTGCCAGCAGCTTACAAGGGAATACCTACGAGCAGTACTTC. It specifies CASSLQGNTYEQYF.

This clonotype was detected a few times. The rearrangement uses TRBV27 and TRBJ2-3; perhaps TRBD1 as D (6 bases). V was clipped by 4 bases and J by 6 bases, with 14 bases between them. Germline-derived CDR1 and CDR2 are MNHEY and SMNVEV (reference sequence). CDR3 length: 14 amino acids. This chain's CDR3 is CASSWTDLVDTQYF. The DNA of the CDR3 is TGTGCCAGCAGTTGGACAGACTTGGTGGATACGCAGTATTTT.

The chain recombines TRBV16 with TRBJ2-7, with 7 bases fitting TRBD1. Trimming took 0 bases from V and 3 from J; bases not matched to a gene: 5. There are 15 residues in the CDR3. Looked up from germline, CDR1 is KGHSY and CDR2 is FQNENV. DNA for the CDR3: TGTGCCAGCAGCCAATCGACAGGGAATCGCTACGAGCAGTACTTC. Translated: CASSQSTGNRYEQYF.

With respect to this clonotype: With a much larger clone just one base away, this may be a read error. The gene calls are TRBV7-9 and TRBJ2-7; no firm D call. Trimming cost V 5 bases and J 3 bases, with 14 bases left between them. The CDR3 runs to 14 residues. CDR1 SEHNR and CDR2 FQNEAQ come from the germline V gene (reference sequence). The CDR3 protein is CASSQPYNYYEQYF. The CDR3 DNA sequence: TGTGCCAGCAGCCAGCCCTACAATTACTACGAGCAGTACTTC.

For this clonotype: A much more abundant neighbour one base away suggests this may be a read error. This chain connects TRBV4-3 to TRBJ2-3, with a possible D match to TRBD1 (5 bases). Germline-derived CDR1 and CDR2 are LGHNA and YSLEER. This CDR3 has 16 residues. The CDR3 spells CASRQDSRASTDTQYF. DNA of the CDR3: TGCGCCAGCAGACAAGATTCCAGGGCGAGCACAGATACGCAGTATTTT.

The V gene is TRBV12-5, the J gene TRBJ2-2; 9 bases map to TRBD1. CDR3 size: 16 residues. From germline, CDR1 is LGHNT and CDR2 FRNRAP. V dropped 6 bases and J dropped 0; count of bases not matched to a gene: 5. The CDR3: CASGSGTGPNTGELFF. The DNA for the CDR3 is TGTGCTAGTGGCTCCGGGACAGGGCCGAACACCGGGGAGCTGTTTTTT.

This clonotype was counted between two and nine times. Being one base from a much bigger clone, this may be a read error. The conserved phenylalanine or tryptophan normally closing the CDR3 is absent here, so this likely arose from a read error. The rearrangement joins TRBV4-1 to TRBJ2-5, with D hard to call. Per the germline V gene, CDR1 is MGHRA and CDR2 is YSYEKL. The V and J ends lost 6 bases and 4 bases respectively, with 12 bases between them. The CDR3 extends over 13 amino acids. The CDR3 DNA reads as TGCGCCAGCAGACCCTCCGAGGCAGAGACCCAGTACCTC. Encoded protein: CASRPSEAETQYL.

Details on this clonotype: Relative to the germline gene, one junction end is altered; a read error may explain this. The chain uses TRBV13 and TRBJ2-7; possible D gene TRBD1, 5 bases. This CDR3 comprises 15 residues. CDR1 is PRHDT, CDR2 FYEKMQ, per germline (reference sequence). CDR3 DNA sequence: TGTGCCAGCAGCTCCCTAAGTTTTGGGGCCTACGAGCGGTACTTC. Translating gives CASSSLSFGAYERYF.

Ten or more counts support this clonotype. This rearrangement joins TRBV20-1 to TRBJ1-1; no clear D. Germline V CDR1 and CDR2: DFQATT, SNEGSKA (reference sequence). CDR3 size: 14 residues. With 0 bases removed from V and 0 bases from J, the gap between germline ends came to 8 bases. The CDR3 reads CSARDVGVNTEAFF. Written as DNA, the CDR3 is TGCAGTGCTAGAGATGTTGGGGTGAACACTGAAGCTTTCTTT.

This clonotype was observed once. A much larger clone differs by one base, so this may be a read error. This chain uses TRBV28 with TRBJ1-5; D is perhaps TRBD1 (6 bases). V lost 6 bases to trimming and J lost 0 bases, with 12 bases between them. This CDR3 region has 15 residues. Germline loops: CDR1 MDHEN, CDR2 SYDVKM. This chain's CDR3 is CASSDDRRSNQPQHF. Written as DNA, the CDR3 is TGTGCCAGCAGCGACGACAGGCGTAGCAATCAGCCCCAGCATTTT.

In its sample, this clonotype was seen many times. This chain connects TRBV4-1 to TRBJ2-3; 11 nucleotides line up with TRBD2. The CDR3 totals 17 residues. The germline V gene encodes CDR1 MGHRA and CDR2 YSYEKL. Trimming at V came to 0 bases and at J to 3 bases, leaving 5 bases not matched to a gene. CDR3 nucleotide sequence: TGCGCCAGCAGCCAAGAAACTAGCGGGAGTCCTACAGATACGCAGTATTTT. Residues: CASSQETSGSPTDTQYF.

This clonotype was seen a handful of times. The CDR3: CASSQTGFGYTF. CDR3 sequence (DNA): TGTGCCAGCAGCCAGACAGGGTTTGGCTACACCTTC. The rearrangement joins TRBV12-3 or TRBV12-4 to TRBJ1-2, with 7 positions matching TRBD1. The CDR3 sequence is 12 residues long. The J segment lost 7 bases and the V segment lost 6 bases, leaving 5 bases of the junction unmatched.

The CDR3 is CASSQGLSSGGEQFF. For the CDR3, the DNA is TGTGCCAGCAGCCAAGGATTGTCTTCGGGAGGTGAGCAGTTCTTC. The gene calls are TRBV14 and TRBJ2-1, with 7 bases that match TRBD2. With 1 base clipped from V and 9 bases from J, the junction kept 9 bases outside the gene matches. CDR1 is SGHDN, CDR2 FVKESK, per germline. This CDR3 has 15 residues.

The rearrangement uses TRBV7-9 and TRBJ2-7; D is unresolved. The germline V and J ends were trimmed by 3 bases and 5 bases, with 8 bases remaining between them. The CDR3 sequence is 12 residues long. Germline V gene data show CDR1 as SEHNR and CDR2 as FQNEAQ (reference sequence). In DNA, the CDR3 is TGTGCCAGCAGCTTGATATTGAACGAGCAGTACTTC. Protein: CASSLILNEQYF. Together with reference TRBV7-9 and TRBJ2-7, the CDR3 gives the full variable domain: DTGVSQNPRHKITKRGQNVTFRCDPISEHNRLYWYRQTLGQGPEFLTYFQNEAQLEKSRLLSDRFSAERPKGSFSTLEIQRTEQGDSAMYLCASSLILNEQYFGPGTRLTVT.

The sample holds many counts of this clonotype. The V call is TRBV5-1, the J call TRBJ1-1, with D perhaps matching TRBD1 (5 bases). Germline V lookup: CDR1 SGHRS, CDR2 YFSETQ. V was clipped by 1 base and J by 7 bases, with 14 bases between them. This CDR3 spans 14 amino acids. The CDR3 nucleotides read TGCGCCAGCAGCTTGAGAGAGGGGTTTGGTGAAGCTTTCTTT. This sequence encodes CASSLREGFGEAFF. Filled out from reference TRBV5-1 and TRBJ1-1, the complete variable domain reads KAGVTQTPRYLIKTRGQQVTLSCSPISGHRSVSWYQQTPGQGLQFLFEYFSETQRNKGNFPGRFSGRQFSNSRSEMNVSTLELGDSALYLCASSLREGFGEAFFGQGTRLTVV.